What follows are 21 T cell receptor beta chains derived from one specimen sequenced in a study of blood T cell repertoires in COVID-19. Clones were read by immunoSEQ multiplex PCR, and TCRdb kept only the in-frame ones, dropping some. The repertoire holds about 86,000 clones, with more than 75% as singletons. The sequenced sample consisted of peripheral blood. Source of these receptors: a human donor in a cohort sampled during active COVID-19.

V is TRBV11-1 and J is TRBJ2-5, with a weak D call TRBD2 (6 bases). Trimming removed 0 bases at V and 1 base at J, with 9 bases between. Germline lookup yields CDR1 SGHAT and CDR2 FQDESV (reference sequence). CDR3 length equals 15 residues. CDR3 sequence reads: CASSLAGGLQETQYF. The CDR3 nucleotides are TGTGCCAGCAGCTTAGCGGGGGGACTCCAAGAGACCCAGTACTTC.

The chain employs TRBV2 and TRBJ1-4; possible D gene TRBD1, 6 bases. The V and J ends lost 5 bases and 5 bases respectively, with 12 bases between them. This CDR3 has 14 residues. From germline, CDR1 is SNHLY and CDR2 FYNNEI. This chain's CDR3 is CASSRGQGNEKLFF. CDR3 nucleotide sequence: TGTGCCAGCAGTCGCGGGCAGGGGAATGAAAAACTGTTTTTT.

J is TRBJ2-2 and V is TRBV5-1; 7 positions match TRBD1. Per germline, CDR1 SGHRS and CDR2 YFSETQ. The CDR3 has 15 residues. Trimming at V came to 3 bases and at J to 0 bases, leaving 2 bases not matched to a gene. This chain's CDR3 is CASSSGTANTGELFF. As DNA, the CDR3 is TGCGCCAGCAGCTCCGGGACAGCGAACACCGGGGAGCTGTTTTTT.

This sequence joins TRBV7-9 and TRBJ2-3, with D unresolved. CDR1 SEHNR and CDR2 FQNEAQ come from the germline V gene (reference sequence). Trimming pared 4 bases from V and 2 bases from J, leaving 4 bases between. CDR3 length equals 12 residues. DNA of the CDR3: TGTGCCAGCAGCTCCAACACAGATACGCAGTATTTT. Its translation: CASSSNTDTQYF.

The chain recombines TRBV11-3 with TRBJ2-3, with D maybe TRBD2 (6 bases). This CDR3 has 15 amino acids. Trimming took 1 base from V and 3 from J, leaving 11 bases between them. Germline lookup yields CDR1 SGHNT and CDR2 YENEEA. The CDR3 here is CASSLGRERTDTQYF. In DNA, the CDR3 is TGTGCCAGCAGCTTAGGACGGGAGAGGACAGATACGCAGTATTTT. Filled out from reference TRBV11-3 and TRBJ2-3, the complete variable domain reads EAGVVQSPRYKIIEKKQPVAFWCNPISGHNTLYWYLQNLGQGPELLIRYENEEAVDDSQLPKDRFSAERLKGVDSTLKIQPAELGDSAVYLCASSLGRERTDTQYFGPGTRLTVL.

The rearrangement links TRBV7-9 to TRBJ2-5; 10 bases line up with TRBD2. Per germline, CDR1 SEHNR and CDR2 FQNEAQ (reference sequence). J gave up 9 bases and V 1 base, and 8 bases lay outside the gene matches. CDR3 length equals 15 residues. CDR3 coding DNA: TGTGCCAGCAGCTTAGGACTAGCGGGCCCAGGGGCCCAGTACTTC. Translation gives CASSLGLAGPGAQYF.

The rearrangement links TRBV28 to TRBJ2-4; TRBD1 agrees at 7 bases. The trim removed 2 bases at V and 1 base at J, leaving 8 bases unmatched. Per the germline V gene, CDR1 is MDHEN and CDR2 is SYDVKM. This CDR3 region has 17 residues. The CDR3: CASSLIGTAFAKNIQYF. CDR3 DNA sequence: TGTGCCAGCAGTTTAATTGGGACAGCCTTTGCCAAAAACATTCAGTACTTC.

This chain joins TRBV7-9 and TRBJ1-2; D not resolved. V gave up 2 bases and J gave up 1 base, with 5 bases separating them. CDR1 and CDR2 from the germline V gene are SEHNR and FQNEAQ (reference sequence). The CDR3 consists of 13 residues. CDR3 loop: CASSLSNNYGYTF. The CDR3 nucleotides are TGTGCCAGCAGCTTAAGCAATAACTATGGCTACACCTTC.

The V and J genes are TRBV19 and TRBJ2-4; 9 bases match TRBD2. The CDR3 runs to 17 residues. Germline CDR1 LNHDA, CDR2 SQIVND (reference sequence). V shed 5 bases, J shed 6 bases, and the junction held 14 bases outside the gene matches. In DNA, the CDR3 is TGTGCCAGTAGTCTGCGACTAGCGGAGGACCGGGTAAACATTCAGTACTTC. As protein: CASSLRLAEDRVNIQYF.

The chain employs TRBV4-1 and TRBJ1-1; D uncertain. Germline values: CDR1 MGHRA, CDR2 YSYEKL. The CDR3 has 13 amino acids. V shed 0 bases and J shed 11 bases, with 13 bases lying between them. The DNA for the CDR3 is TGCGCCAGCAGCCAAGATATTTTGGGCGCCGCTTTCTTT. Residues: CASSQDILGAAFF.

This clone occurred a few times. The chain is built from TRBV11-2 and TRBJ2-7, with D unclear. Germline V gene sequence: CDR1 SGHAT, CDR2 FQNNGV. The CDR3 extends over 13 amino acids. The ends were cut back, 2 bases at V and 5 bases at J, with 10 bases in the middle. CDR3 coding DNA: TGTGCCAGCAGCTTAAACGGGTTGGACGAGCAGTACTTC. It yields the protein CASSLNGLDEQYF. Complete variable domain (other parts from reference TRBV11-2 and TRBJ2-7): EAGVAQSPRYKIIEKRQSVAFWCNPISGHATLYWYQQILGQGPKLLIQFQNNGVVDDSQLPKDRFSAERLKGVDSTLKIQPAKLEDSAVYLCASSLNGLDEQYFGPGTRLTVT.

The chain recombines TRBV9 with TRBJ1-3, with D possibly being TRBD1 (6 bases). Trimming stripped 4 bases from V and 0 bases from J, with 14 bases between. This CDR3 spans 16 amino acids. The V gene's germline CDR1 is SGDLS and CDR2 YYNGEE. The CDR3 spells CASSLGQSSSGNTIYF. CDR3 DNA: TGTGCCAGCAGCCTTGGACAGTCCTCCTCTGGAAACACCATATATTTT.

The chain has TRBV27 and TRBJ2-2; maybe TRBD2 (6 bases). V lost 1 base to trimming and J lost 5 bases, with 17 bases between them. The germline gives CDR1 MNHEY, CDR2 SMNVEV (reference sequence). The CDR3 is made up of 17 amino acids. The CDR3 region is CASSLWRGRSRTGELFF. In DNA form, the CDR3 reads TGTGCCAGCAGTTTATGGCGGGGCAGGTCGCGAACCGGGGAGCTGTTTTTT.

V gene TRBV28 combines with J gene TRBJ1-1; possibly TRBD1 for D (5 bases). Germline-derived CDR1 and CDR2 are MDHEN and SYDVKM. The CDR3 contains 13 residues. Trimming stripped 5 bases from V and 5 bases from J, with 12 bases between. The CDR3: CASSPGGRTEAFF. CDR3 nucleotide sequence: TGTGCCAGCAGTCCCGGGGGAAGGACTGAAGCTTTCTTT.

This rearrangement joins TRBV27 to TRBJ1-2; D is unresolved. Trimming pared 2 bases from V and 8 bases from J, leaving 12 bases between. CDR1 is MNHEY and CDR2 is SMNVEV in the germline V gene (reference sequence). CDR3 length: 13 amino acids. CDR3 DNA sequence: TGTGCCAGCAGTTTAGTCCGGGGAGAAGGCTACACCTTC. Its protein product is CASSLVRGEGYTF.

The chain combines TRBV15 with TRBJ1-6, with unresolved D. V lost 3 bases and J lost 9, with 15 bases in between. From germline, CDR1 is LNHNV and CDR2 YYDKDF (reference sequence). The CDR3 extends over 15 amino acids. This chain's CDR3 is CATSRDQGGGSPLHF. The CDR3, as DNA: TGTGCCACCAGCAGGGATCAAGGCGGAGGTTCACCCCTCCACTTT.

The J gene is TRBJ1-1, the V gene TRBV28, with D tentatively TRBD1 (6 bases). The CDR3 is 15 amino acids. Germline loops: CDR1 MDHEN, CDR2 SYDVKM. Trimming took 1 base from V and 7 from J, leaving 16 bases between them. CDR3: CASSLSGGGVVEAFF. In DNA form, the CDR3 reads TGTGCCAGCAGTTTATCAGGAGGGGGGGTTGTTGAAGCTTTCTTT.

This chain joins TRBV27 and TRBJ2-3; no firm D call. Per germline, CDR1 MNHEY and CDR2 SMNVEV (reference sequence). CDR3 length: 13 residues. V lost 6 bases to trimming and J lost 6 bases, with 13 bases between them. The CDR3, as DNA: TGTGCCAGCAGCCTTACTCTTCGGGATACGCAGTATTTT. Residues: CASSLTLRDTQYF.

The chain carries TRBV30 and TRBJ2-5, with unresolved D. This CDR3 is built from 12 residues. CDR1 is GTSNPN, CDR2 SVGIG, per germline (reference sequence). Trimming removed 3 bases at V and 4 bases at J, with 9 bases between. CDR3 sequence reads: CAWRPVGETQYF. Written as DNA, the CDR3 is TGTGCCTGGAGACCGGTTGGAGAGACCCAGTACTTC.

The chain employs TRBV9 and TRBJ2-1; D is undetermined. The CDR3 totals 13 residues. Germline values: CDR1 SGDLS, CDR2 YYNGEE. The V and J ends lost 1 base and 7 bases respectively, with 9 bases between them. CDR3 loop: CASSVLSENEQFF. The DNA for the CDR3 is TGTGCCAGCAGCGTATTGAGTGAGAATGAGCAGTTCTTC.

CDR3 nucleotides: TGCAGCGCGAAAAGACAGTTCACCGGGGAGCTGTTTTTT. Amino acids: CSAKRQFTGELFF. The rearrangement links TRBV29-1 to TRBJ2-2; perhaps TRBD1 as D (5 bases). Deletions cut 7 bases from V and 4 bases from J, with 13 bases between. The V gene's germline CDR1 is SQVTM and CDR2 ANQGSEA. The CDR3 has 13 residues.